This TCR beta chain originates from a study of cytomegalovirus exposure and HLA in healthy donors (dated by TCRdb to 2017 to 2019). Describing the broader study: In an earlier analysis of some 550 of the donors, about 270 Gb of sequence data and some 100 million unique TCR beta sequences from 180 million or so T cells were reported. An earlier analysis of some 500 of the donors used high-throughput TCR beta sequencing to judge whether each TCR beta V gene segment behaved as functional or pseudogenic. To predict cytomegalovirus infection status, the study combined high-throughput TCR immunosequencing, statistical association of individual TCRs with disease status, and machine learning. The genetic ancestry cluster associated with self-reported Caucasian donors included 81% of the approximately 430 genotyped donors. Every repertoire in the discovery cohort had been generated on one and the same sequencing platform. In a later analysis, previously published TCR beta repertoires from 666 donors were re-analyzed and high-resolution HLA genotyping was added so that TCR occurrence patterns could be studied. In addition to the first cohort of around 670 subjects, a separate validation cohort of about 120 different subjects was used. Using immunosequencing, the study profiled T cell repertoires from roughly 650 subjects and related those repertoires to cytomegalovirus serostatus. Both class I and class II loci were covered by HLA typing, at four-digit resolution. Across approximately 400 genotyped donors of the cohort, an average of about 240,000 unique TCR beta nucleotide sequences per donor were sequenced, and approximately 19% of those sequences were non-productive. A later genetic analysis took genome-wide SNP genotypes for about three fifths of the roughly 670 donors and used that subset as a discovery cohort. An early release that covered around 590 HLA-typed donors contained approximately 300 gigabases of sequencing data and tens of millions of unique TCR sequences. In the later analysis, no new phenotypic data were used to find candidate immune exposures; instead, reliance was placed on TCR beta sequences and their occurrence across donors. Typing coverage varied by locus: 629-630 donors for A, B, C, DRB1 and DQB1; under 550 for DQA1; around 570 for DPA1; approximately 490 for DPB1. Donor age, sex, ethnicity and CMV serostatus were collected together with the repertoire data. Roughly 5 DR-DQ haplotypes were handled as single units for association and clustering because linkage in the cohort was strong. The study aimed to test whether cataloging public T cell receptors could reveal signatures of past pathogen exposure. General study outcomes and caveats: Immune exposure information for the cohort was limited to CMV serostatus. A cluster of highly shared sequence variants was judged likely to represent a technical artifact of the sequencing pipeline. The authors suggested that the approach could potentially be generalized to other disease states and immunological phenotypes. Linkage disequilibrium might explain the correlated functional status among segregating V segments, but an unknown experimental factor could not be ruled out. Strong co-occurrence of HLA alleles, especially DR and DQ, made assigning TCR associations to individual alleles difficult. In a later analysis, the rate of TCR association differed among HLA loci, with DRB1 alleles having the most associated TCRs and HLA-C alleles having the fewest. This cohort had only TCR beta chains sequenced, and the lack of alpha or paired-chain data limited which features could be detected. The 87-base-pair reads could not distinguish some IMGT-functional V segments, including TRBV6-2 and TRBV6-3, so those segments were excluded. In vitro tests confirmed that a few of the cytomegalovirus-associated TCR beta chains recognize cytomegalovirus antigens. The study listed around 160 TCR beta chains as associated with cytomegalovirus. Roughly 17 rarely observed V segments, including chromosome 9 orphons, were excluded from the earlier analysis of a few hundred of the donors because counts were too low. A further reported finding was that TCR beta sequences accurately predicted the HLA-A and HLA-B alleles for most subjects in the first cohort. Because HLA typing was missing for some donors at each locus, association tests included only the typed subset. An earlier analysis of roughly 570 of the donors showed that most TCR beta V segments appeared in productive rearrangements either about 87% or about 30% of the time, which broadly matched IMGT annotations. A later analysis associated 15,000 or so TCR beta sequences with specific HLA alleles at a false discovery rate of 0.05. In a later analysis, HLA-associated TCR beta chains were found to be more clonally expanded and to have lower generation probabilities than equally common non-associated chains. Most TCR sequences were seen in very few donors, while some public TCRs were found in many individuals. In a later genetic analysis, fewer N-insertions in productive TCRs were reported among donors in an Asian-associated ancestry cluster than the approximately 710-donor mean. In a later analysis, most CMV-associated TCR beta chains were found to appear HLA-restricted, with HLA associations seemingly driven largely by CMV exposure. The presence/absence analyses assumed that sequencing depth was roughly uniform across donors, and that assumption may not be true. A later analysis reported that several top co-occurrence clusters appeared linked to parvovirus B19, influenza, CMV and Epstein-Barr virus. Cytomegalovirus status was reported to be diagnosed by the classifier with high specificity and sensitivity in both the original and validation cohorts. A later genetic analysis associated a missense DCLRE1C variant with V-gene and J-gene trimming of TCR beta chains, and an independent cohort replicated the association.

For this clone: Its antigen is currently not known. No qualities accompany the bases; no much larger clone lies one base away.

The cohort consisted of hundreds of healthy bone marrow donors. At the time of sampling, every cohort member was nominally healthy, though immune exposures that went unrecorded were likely present. The donor was CMV seronegative and belonged to the group of over 300 seronegative cohort members. A peripheral blood sample was provided by each donor, and peripheral blood mononuclear cells were used for TCR beta sequencing. Genomic DNA extraction from the blood cell samples was performed with the Qiagen DNeasy Blood Extraction Kit. Libraries were prepared through the immunoSEQ multiplex PCR assay. For the multiplex PCR, a mixture combining 60 forward primers for TCR Vbeta segments and 13 reverse primers for TCR Jbeta segments was used. The CDR3 region of rearranged TCR beta genes was amplified from genomic DNA by a multiplex PCR assay. Amplified TCR beta libraries were sequenced as 87-base-pair reads on the Illumina HiSeq System. In the paper's pipeline: In a later analysis, some 80 million unique TCR beta chains were counted across the roughly 610 repertoires, and approximately 11 million of these chains were shared by at least two donors. Raw reads were error-corrected and collapsed into unique sequences with a nearest-neighbor algorithm that merged closely related sequences to remove PCR and sequencing errors. CDR3 sequences were aligned to IMGT reference sequences to assign V, D and J gene segments. For a sequence to be retained, at least a six-nucleotide match to both a V gene segment and a J gene segment was required. Rearrangements were classified as productive when the CDR3 lacked stop codons and remained in frame with V and J, and all other rearrangements were classified as non-productive. Following IMGT convention, CDR3 was defined as the stretch from the second conserved V-encoded cysteine up to the conserved J-encoded phenylalanine. In an earlier analysis of around 640 of the donors, sequences lacking an unambiguous match to a single V gene segment were excluded. In an earlier analysis of approximately 590 of the donors, a V segment was called functional when productive rearrangements were above 56.7%, and segregating when the standard deviation between donors exceeded 5%. To diagnose cytomegalovirus status from the catalog of TCR beta chain sequences, a statistical classification framework was built. A later analysis assigned V and J genes by comparing TCR nucleotide sequences with IMGT/GENE-DB human TR gene sequences. The TCRdist pipeline was used in a later analysis to assign CDR3 sequences and most-parsimonious VDJ recombination scenarios. A later analysis defined each TCR beta chain by its CDR3 amino acid sequence plus V-gene family, and excluded reads lacking a unique V-gene family. A later analysis removed 550 to 650 highly shared, low-generation-probability nucleotide sequences to deal with suspected cross-contamination and a sequencing artifact. For each public chain, a later analysis derived a clonal expansion index from normalized ranks of inferred template counts within each repertoire. In a later analysis, generation probabilities were computed using a VDJ recombination model fitted to out-of-frame rearrangements, and the results were checked against IGoR. A later analysis scored TCR-TCR, TCR-HLA and TCR-CMV co-occurrence with hypergeometric tests, applying a repertoire-size bias correction to TCR pairs. A later analysis estimated false discovery rates by permuting HLA or CMV assignments 20 times. In a later analysis, co-occurring TCRs were grouped using DBSCAN, and TCRdist sequence similarity was added for clustering within HLA-allele-positive subsets. Repertoires with fewer than 30,000 or more than 120,000 public chains were left out of co-occurrence clustering, as were a handful of repertoires with anomalous nucleotide sharing. In TCRdb, the immuneACCESS table is reduced to in-frame sequences with V and J assigned. These tables do not hold every clone; where another copy was compared, an unresolved V gene accounts for under half, and the others remain unexplained. V and J calls and clone size are copied from that table; D and trimming were computed from the DNA. This sample has about 140,000 clones in its table, and around 78% of those were observed once. Over 2.5% of the sample belongs to the ten largest clones.

Per the germline V gene, SNHLY is the CDR1 and FYNNEI is the CDR2. V loses 3 bases, J loses 0 bases, and the germline ends lie 17 bases apart. Including cysteine and phenylalanine, the CDR3 has 17 amino acids. The retained sequence is limited to the CDR3, 51 bases, with the frame set at the first base. Sequenced sample: PBMCs. This receptor was obtained from a male donor in good health and CMV-seronegative. Rearrangement joined TRBV2 to TRBJ1-1; the D segment could be TRBD1, given 6 matching bases. The nucleotide sequence reads TGTGCCAGCAGTGACATCGTACCAGGACAGCTGAACACTGAAGCTTTCTTT. Its protein product is CASSDIVPGQLNTEAFF. The CDR3, completed at both ends by the reference TRBV2 and TRBJ1-1 genes, gives the full variable domain EPEVTQTPSHQVTQMGQEVILRCVPISNHLYFYWYRQILGQKVEFLVSFYNNEISEKSEIFDDQFSVERPDGSNFTLKIRSTKLEDSAMYFCASSDIVPGQLNTEAFFGQGTRLTVV.